Described below is a single T cell receptor beta chain sequence and its context. Its antigen remains unknown. The sample is drawn from a study of cytomegalovirus exposure and HLA in healthy donors. The study's findings and limits: It was reported that the classifier diagnosed cytomegalovirus status with high specificity and sensitivity in both the original and validation cohorts.

Germline CDR1 reads SGHDT; CDR2 reads YYEEEE. CDR3 length: 17 residues. After removal of 4 bases from V and 4 bases from J, the junction contained 13 bases not matched to a gene. The PCR ran on 60 Vbeta and 13 Jbeta primers. The method was immunoSEQ multiplex PCR; TCRdb's version includes in-frame clones alone and lacks a portion of them. In the table there are about 120,000 clones, approximately 70% of which are singletons. Sequencing was performed on PBMCs. The clonotype originates from a man in his thirties or forties in good health and CMV-seropositive. This rearrangement joins TRBV5-6 to TRBJ2-3; 9 nucleotides align to TRBD2. The CDR3 bases are TGTGCCAGCAGCAGAGGCAGCGGGAGGACTTGGGCAGATACGCAGTATTTT. It translates to CASSRGSGRTWADTQYF. Variable domain in full (rest from reference TRBV5-6 and TRBJ2-3): DAGVTQSPTHLIKTRGQQVTLRCSPKSGHDTVSWYQQALGQGPQFIFQYYEEEERQRGNFPDRFSGHQFPNYSSELNVNALLLGDSALYLCASSRGSGRTWADTQYFGPGTRLTVL.